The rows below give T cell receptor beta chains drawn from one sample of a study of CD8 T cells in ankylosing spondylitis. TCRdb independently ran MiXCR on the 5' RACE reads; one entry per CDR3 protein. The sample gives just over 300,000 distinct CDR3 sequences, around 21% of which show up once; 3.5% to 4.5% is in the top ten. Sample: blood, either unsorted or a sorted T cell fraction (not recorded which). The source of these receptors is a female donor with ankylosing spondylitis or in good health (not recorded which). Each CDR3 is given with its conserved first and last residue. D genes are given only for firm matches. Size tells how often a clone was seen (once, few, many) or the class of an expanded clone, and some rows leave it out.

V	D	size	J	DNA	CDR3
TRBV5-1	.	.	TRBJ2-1	TGCGCCAGCAGCTTAAACAACAATGAGCAGTTCTTC	CASSLNNNEQFF
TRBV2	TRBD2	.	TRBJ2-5	TGTGCCAGCAGTGTGAGGACTAGCGGGAGGGCCTCCCAAGAGACCCAGTACTTC	CASSVRTSGRASQETQYF
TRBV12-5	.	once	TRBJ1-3	TGTGCTAGTGGTTTATTCCGCCGGGCCTCTGGAAACACCATATATTTT	CASGLFRRASGNTIYF
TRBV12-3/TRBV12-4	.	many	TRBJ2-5	TGTGCCAGCAGCTCCATAACTGGGCGGTTACAAGAGACCCAGTACTTC	CASSSITGRLQETQYF
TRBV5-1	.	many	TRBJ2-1	TGCGCCAGCAGCTTGGCCGGGTCTAATTTTTACAATGAGCAGTTCTTC	CASSLAGSNFYNEQFF
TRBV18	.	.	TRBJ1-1	TGTGCCAGCTCACCACCGGGACACCGGGGAACTGAAGCTTTCTTT	CASSPPGHRGTEAFF
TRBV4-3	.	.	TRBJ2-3	TGCGCCAGCAGCCAACTCAGACAGGCGCTCACAGATACGCAGTATTTT	CASSQLRQALTDTQYF
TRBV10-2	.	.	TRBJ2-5	TGCGCCAGCAGTCTACTCCAAGAGACCCAGTACTTC	CASSLLQETQYF
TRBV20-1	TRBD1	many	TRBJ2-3	TGCAGTGCTCAGGCAACGGACAGGGGGCGAGATACGCAGTATTTT	CSAQATDRGRDTQYF
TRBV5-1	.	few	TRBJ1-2	TGCGCCAGCAGCCCGGGGGCCTCTACCGCCTATGGCTACACCTTC	CASSPGASTAYGYTF
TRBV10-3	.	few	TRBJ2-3	TGTGCCATCAGTGAGTCGGAGAGGGATACGCAGTATTTT	CAISESERDTQYF
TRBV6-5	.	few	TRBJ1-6	TGTGCCAGCAGTTACTCGGGGTCCTATAATTCACCCCTCCACTTT	CASSYSGSYNSPLHF
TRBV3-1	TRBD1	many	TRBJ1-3	TGTGCCAGCAGCAGGACAGGGTTCCTCTCTGGAAACACCATATATTTT	CASSRTGFLSGNTIYF
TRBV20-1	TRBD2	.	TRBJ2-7	TGCAGTGCTAACCCCGTAAGGACTAGCGGGGCCTACGAGCAGTACTTC	CSANPVRTSGAYEQYF
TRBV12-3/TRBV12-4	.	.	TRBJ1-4	TGTGCCAGCAGTTCCCAGAGGGGGGGTGAAAAACTGTTTTTT	CASSSQRGGEKLFF
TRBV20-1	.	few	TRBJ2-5	TGCAGTGCTAGAGATCATGCTCCCCAGTACTTC	CSARDHAPQYF
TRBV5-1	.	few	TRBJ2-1	TGCGCCAGCAGCCCAAAAGCGGACAACACTAATGAGCAGTTCTTC	CASSPKADNTNEQFF
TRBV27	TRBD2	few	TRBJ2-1	TGTGCCAGCAGTTCGATTGGGGAGGGCCGGGACAATGAGCAGTTCTTC	CASSSIGEGRDNEQFF
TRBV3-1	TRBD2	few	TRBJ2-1	TGTGCCAGCAGCCAAGGGACTAGCGGGAGAAGGAATGAGCAGTTCTTC	CASSQGTSGRRNEQFF
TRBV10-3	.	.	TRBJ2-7	TGTGCCATCAGGAACGACTACGAGCAGTACTTC	CAIRNDYEQYF
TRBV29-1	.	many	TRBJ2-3	TGCAGCGTGGGACTCCCGGGAAGGACAGATACGCAGTATTTT	CSVGLPGRTDTQYF
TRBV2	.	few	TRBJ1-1	TGTGCCAGCAGTGATTTGGGGGGGTACTCTGAAGCTTTCTTT	CASSDLGGYSEAFF
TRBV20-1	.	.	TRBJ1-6	TGCAGTGCTAGCTCGGGGTCACCCTTCCACTTT	CSASSGSPFHF
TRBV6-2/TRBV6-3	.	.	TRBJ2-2	TGTGCCAGCAGTTACTCGACTAGGGGGGAGCTGTTTTTT	CASSYSTRGELFF
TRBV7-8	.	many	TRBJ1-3	TGTGCCAGCAGCTTAAGAGGGCAGGGGCGAGGAAACACCATATATTTT	CASSLRGQGRGNTIYF
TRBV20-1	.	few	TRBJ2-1	TGCAGTGCTAGCCTAACTAGTGGCGGCTCCTACAATGAGCAGTTCTTC	CSASLTSGGSYNEQFF